A selection of T cell receptor beta chains follows, all from one sample in a study of cytomegalovirus exposure and HLA in healthy donors. Sequenced by immunoSEQ multiplex PCR; TCRdb stores in-frame clones only, minus some. The sample shows around 100,000 clones, roughly 78% of them seen only once. Input material: PBMCs. The receptors were sampled from a male donor in good health and CMV-seropositive. Each CDR3 is given with its conserved first and last residue. The order of the fields is clone size, V gene, J gene, D gene, CDR3 protein, CDR3 DNA. D genes are given only for firm matches. Some rows have no size entry. The others give once, few or many, or a class for an expanded clone.

.	TRBV18	TRBJ1-1	.	CASSPGRMNTEAFF	TGTGCCAGCTCACCAGGCAGGATGAACACTGAAGCTTTCTTT
.	TRBV28	TRBJ2-7	TRBD2	CASRHKAGGIYEQYF	TGTGCCAGCAGACATAAGGCGGGAGGGATCTACGAGCAGTACTTC
.	TRBV28	TRBJ2-5	.	CASEREETQYF	TGTGCCAGCGAGAGGGAGGAGACCCAGTACTTC
.	TRBV9	TRBJ2-3	.	CASSARDTQYF	TGTGCCAGCAGCGCCCGAGATACGCAGTATTTT
once	TRBV5-1	TRBJ1-6	.	CASSLDAGANSPLHF	TGCGCCAGCAGCTTGGACGCGGGGGCAAATTCACCCCTCCACTTT
.	TRBV5-1	TRBJ2-1	.	CASSARMGEQFF	TGCGCCAGCAGCGCCAGGATGGGTGAGCAGTTCTTC
.	TRBV29-1	TRBJ2-7	.	CSVPGLNDEQYF	TGCAGCGTGCCGGGACTGAACGACGAGCAGTACTTC
.	TRBV23-1	TRBJ2-1	.	CARVRDSYNEQFF	TGCGCCAGGGTCCGGGACTCCTACAATGAGCAGTTCTTC
.	TRBV2	TRBJ1-5	.	CASSETHGNQPQHF	TGTGCCAGCAGTGAGACACATGGGAATCAGCCCCAGCATTTT
few	TRBV6-1	TRBJ1-2	.	CASNYYTF	TGTGCCAGCAACTACTACACCTTC
.	TRBV6-1	TRBJ2-7	TRBD2	CAISTGDYAYEQYF	TGTGCCATCAGCACCGGGGACTATGCCTACGAGCAGTACTTC
.	TRBV6-6	TRBJ2-7	.	CASGSGAHYEQYF	TGTGCCAGCGGCTCGGGAGCCCACTACGAGCAGTACTTC
.	TRBV28	TRBJ1-2	TRBD1	CASNPGTGANYGYTF	TGTGCCAGTAACCCCGGGACAGGGGCTAACTATGGCTACACCTTC
.	TRBV4-2	TRBJ2-3	TRBD2	CASSQESLAGSTDTQYF	TGTGCCAGCAGCCAAGAGAGCCTAGCGGGAAGCACAGATACGCAGTATTTT
.	TRBV29-1	TRBJ1-2	.	CSVAWLYGYTF	TGCAGCGTTGCCTGGCTTTATGGCTACACCTTC
.	TRBV7-9	TRBJ1-2	TRBD1	CASSYEPRGQAGYTF	TGTGCCAGCAGCTACGAGCCCAGGGGGCAGGCTGGCTACACCTTC
.	TRBV19	TRBJ2-3	.	CASSPGTQTTDTQYF	TGTGCCAGTAGCCCCGGGACACAGACCACAGATACGCAGTATTTT
.	TRBV7-8	TRBJ1-2	TRBD1	CASSSGTGNYGYTF	TGTGCCAGCAGCTCCGGGACAGGCAACTATGGCTACACCTTC
.	TRBV10-1	TRBJ2-5	TRBD2	CASGPGLAGGNRETQYF	TGCGCCAGCGGACCGGGACTAGCGGGAGGGAATCGAGAGACCCAGTACTTC
once	TRBV7-9	TRBJ1-5	.	CASSWGEGQPQHF	TGTGCCAGCAGCTGGGGGGAGGGTCAGCCCCAGCATTTT
few	TRBV27	TRBJ1-5	TRBD1	CASSPATGAGYSNQPQHF	TGTGCCAGCAGTCCGGCGACAGGGGCCGGTTATAGCAATCAGCCCCAGCATTTT